This T cell receptor beta chain originates from a study of T cell responses to AZD1222 COVID-19 vaccine (dated by TCRdb to the early 2020s). Background on the whole study: A total of more than 230 trial participants underwent TCR sequencing, of whom 207 received two doses of AZD1222 and some 25 received two doses of the MenACWY control vaccine. Trial participants were enrolled by age into 18-55, 56-69 and 70-plus year subgroups, with around 150, 28 and 57 TCR-sequenced participants respectively. Results and caveats for the whole study, not just this receptor: The 56-69-year group was small, and its depth increase did not reach significance, likely because of low power. Reportedly, close to half of the unique spike-specific TCRs recognized epitopes lying outside the regions that are mutated in the B.1.351 and B.1.1.7 variants. Most participants were white British and females outnumbered males, and the authors suggested that clonal diversity may have been underestimated. Conclusions about previously exposed vaccinees are limited, since just a handful of AZD1222 recipients were seropositive for SARS-CoV-2 at baseline. Vaccine-associated CD4 TCRs spanned the whole spike protein, with dominant responses in regions 160-218 and 743-854. Because no samples from the day 14 peak response were available, repertoires could be characterized only after the peak T cell response. A significant rise in spike-specific TCR breadth and depth was observed after two AZD1222 doses relative to day 0 and relative to MenACWY recipients.

Trimming takes 3 bases off V and 4 bases off J; junction bases not matched to a gene: 3. Sequences KGHDR (CDR1) and SFDVKD (CDR2) are obtained from the germline V gene. Its CDR3 holds 15 amino acids, cysteine through phenylalanine. Solely the CDR3 DNA is kept, with 45 bases framed from the first base. In the paper's terms, the time point label means: about 28 days (+/-7) after the second vaccine dose. AZD1222 recipients whose second dose came at about 4 weeks and those whose second dose came at about 12 weeks were combined into one group, since spike-specific TCR depth and breadth did not differ between the two schedules. The vaccinee samples were drawn from two UK trials, COV001 and COV002, one of which was a single-blind randomized controlled phase 2/3 trial testing AZD1222 (ChAdOx1 nCoV-19) in healthy adults. Trial participant PBMC samples were collected at day 0 and day 28 after the second dose for TCRbeta chain sequencing.

In regard to this clone: This receptor's antigen is unknown. There are no base qualities to consult, and no much larger clone falls within one base.

The CDR3 regions of human TCRbeta chains were analyzed by immunosequencing. The paper's data handling went like this. TCRs in the repertoires were compared against a reference library of SARS-CoV-2-specific TCRs that had been generated with the MIRA antigen-specificity platform. Breadth was defined as the fraction of unique TCRs that were SARS-CoV-2-associated. Depth was defined as the fraction of total T cells that were SARS-CoV-2-associated. Each spike-specific TCR was assigned to its reactive spike region and to a CD4 or CD8 class using the MIRA data. Log10-transformed breadth and depth values were compared by one-way ANOVA with Sidak's multiple comparisons tests. Drawn from immuneACCESS, this table holds only the in-frame rearrangements with V and J called that TCRdb kept. Clones are partly lost; checked studies trace under half to an unresolved V gene and leave the rest unexplained. V, J and clone size are taken as reported in that table, and D and trimming were inferred from the DNA itself. Counted in this sample were fewer than 95,000 clones; around 93% of them appeared once. 8% of the sample rests with the top ten.

The TCR sequence derives from an adult who received the AZD1222 COVID-19 vaccine. Specimen: peripheral blood, collected 28 days after the second AZD1222 dose. The rearranged segments are TRBV24-1 and TRBJ2-5, with 11 bases in between that match TRBD2. The CDR3 has the sequence CATSDPLAGAETQYF. The DNA sequence is TGTGCCACCAGTGATCCACTAGCGGGAGCAGAGACCCAGTACTTC.